The clone carrying this T cell receptor (beta chain) was counted once. The junction differs from germline at one of its ends, possibly a read error. The data are from a study of blood T cell repertoires in COVID-19. Whole-study context: Acute-phase and convalescent COVID-19 samples originated in the United States, Italy and Spain. T cells, B-cell-depleted T cells, or PBMCs provided the cDNA or gDNA that served as material.

Source study methods: Cell counts per sample came from amplifying reference gene primers. Clones were read by immunoSEQ multiplex PCR, and TCRdb kept only the in-frame ones, dropping some. The V and J calls and clone size were taken over from that table, and D and trimming were inferred from the DNA. Seen here are some 110,000 clones, roughly 85% observed once, and the top ten hold less than 1.5%. The germline V gene has CDR1 SSHAT and CDR2 FNYEAQ (reference sequence). This CDR3 region has 17 residues. The receptor was isolated from a man aged 35-49 years with acute or convalescent COVID-19. The chain carries TRBV7-7 and TRBJ2-5; 10 bases align to TRBD2. The specimen was peripheral blood. Here the CDR3 reads CASSLASGGANQETQYF. The CDR3 nucleotides read TGTGCTAGCAGCTTAGCAAGCGGGGGGGCCAACCAAGAGACCCAGTACTTC.